The T cell receptor beta chain described here comes from a study of CD8 T cells in ankylosing spondylitis. Whole-study findings and limits: Matched ankylosing spondylitis synovial fluid reportedly showed significant enrichment of disease-linked clones. Peripheral blood held disease-linked clones only at relatively low frequency, and these were CD8+. Earlier work had already found some motif variants in reactive arthritis synovial fluid and blood. Apparently characteristic of ankylosing spondylitis blood was a TCR beta motif (under ten highly homologous variants).

A word on this clonotype: Its specificity is unknown.

TCRdb recomputed calls from the 5' RACE reads with MiXCR, one row per CDR3 protein. This sample has about 360,000 distinct CDR3 sequences, with 20% to 25% found just once. V trimming: 3 bases; J trimming: 5 bases; junction bases outside the gene matches: 4. CDR3 size: 15 residues. Germline V gene data show CDR1 as SEHNR and CDR2 as FQNEAQ (reference sequence). This sequence joins TRBV7-9 and TRBJ2-1; 10 nucleotides line up with TRBD2. The sequenced sample consisted of blood, either unsorted or a sorted T cell fraction (not recorded which). The clonotype was recovered from a male donor with ankylosing spondylitis or in good health (not recorded which). CDR3 DNA: TGTGCCAGCAGCTTGGCTAGCGGGGGTAACAATGAGCAGTTCTTC. As protein: CASSLASGGNNEQFF.